The 9 T cell receptor beta chains below all came from one sample that was sequenced in a study of blood T cells in healthy people across ages. The second PCR ran about 6 to 12 cycles with a sample-barcoded 5' primer and J-beta primers. One entry per CDR3 protein results from TCRdb running MiXCR on the 5' RACE reads. The repertoire consists of fewer than 2,000,000 distinct CDR3 sequences, with around 35% occurring once and the leading ten covering approximately 10%. Input material: blood. The receptors originated from a woman in her twenties or thirties in good health.

The genes are TRBV27 and TRBJ2-3; the match to TRBD2 covers 7 bases. V was clipped by 7 bases and J by 9 bases; unmatched bases: 13. This CDR3 is 14 amino acids long. Germline values: CDR1 MNHEY, CDR2 SMNVEV (reference sequence). In nucleotides, the CDR3 is TGTGCCAGCACCGCACTCCTGATGGGGGGGACGCAGTATTTT. Protein product: CASTALLMGGTQYF.

The chain employs TRBV10-3 and TRBJ2-5; TRBD2 might be the D (6 bases). The CDR3 has 15 residues. With 3 bases removed from V and 4 bases from J, the gap between germline ends came to 15 bases. Germline-derived CDR1 and CDR2 are ENHRY and SYGVKD. The CDR3 is CAISDAGRRSETQYF. CDR3 nucleotides: TGTGCCATCAGTGATGCAGGGAGGAGGTCAGAGACCCAGTACTTC.

The genes are TRBV7-9 and TRBJ1-4; possibly TRBD1 for D (6 bases). The CDR3 has 14 amino acids. Trimming removed 2 bases at V and 12 bases at J, with 16 bases between. Per the germline V gene, CDR1 is SEHNR and CDR2 is FQNEAQ (reference sequence). The CDR3 is CASSLFQGSWELFF. Written as DNA, the CDR3 is TGTGCCAGCAGCTTATTCCAGGGGTCTTGGGAACTGTTTTTT.

The chain has TRBV28 and TRBJ1-4; no definite D call. Germline CDR1 and CDR2: MDHEN and SYDVKM. Deletions cut 3 bases from V and 5 bases from J, with 10 bases between. The CDR3 spans 14 residues. DNA for the CDR3: TGTGCCAGCAGTTTCGAAAGGCTGAATGAAAAACTGTTTTTT. It encodes CASSFERLNEKLFF.

This rearrangement joins TRBV27 to TRBJ2-7; 8 bases map to TRBD2. Germline trimming cut 0 bases from V and 3 bases from J; bases unmatched to any gene: 4. The CDR3 has 15 amino acids. Germline-derived CDR1 and CDR2 are MNHEY and SMNVEV (reference sequence). For the CDR3, the DNA is TGTGCCAGCAGTTTATCGGGACTAGAGAACTACGAGCAGTACTTC. Protein: CASSLSGLENYEQYF.

The sample holds many counts of this clonotype. V usage is TRBV24-1 and J usage is TRBJ1-1; D remains unclear. V dropped 9 bases and J dropped 7 bases, with 11 bases sitting between them. This CDR3 has 11 amino acids. Germline V gene data show CDR1 as KGHDR and CDR2 as SFDVKD. The CDR3 nucleotides read TGTGCCACCCCCTTGAAAGTTGAAGCTTTCTTT. This encodes CATPLKVEAFF.

This clonotype has more than one count but fewer than ten. This chain links TRBV29-1 with TRBJ2-3, with D unclear. CDR1 is SQVTM and CDR2 is ANQGSEA in the germline V gene. The CDR3 extends over 14 amino acids. V lost 1 base and J 2 bases, leaving 10 bases between the germline ends. The CDR3: CSVEGWRPTDTQYF. The CDR3 DNA reads as TGCAGCGTTGAAGGGTGGCGGCCCACAGATACGCAGTATTTT.

J is TRBJ1-1 and V is TRBV6-6, with D uncertain. The germline V gene has CDR1 MNHNY and CDR2 SVGAGI (reference sequence). Trimming shortened V by 7 bases and J by 4 bases, and 13 bases separated the two germline ends. This CDR3 spans 13 amino acids. The CDR3 protein is CASTRGLATEAFF. DNA of the CDR3: TGTGCCAGCACCCGAGGGCTGGCCACTGAAGCTTTCTTT.

This clonotype occurred many times. The V call is TRBV7-7, the J call TRBJ2-1, with TRBD1 matching 9 bases. The CDR3 contains 15 residues. J lost 6 bases, V lost 1 base, and 4 bases had no gene match. Germline V gene data show CDR1 as SSHAT and CDR2 as FNYEAQ (reference sequence). Here the CDR3 reads CASSLGTGVTNEQFF. CDR3 coding DNA: TGTGCCAGCAGCTTAGGGACAGGGGTTACCAATGAGCAGTTCTTC.